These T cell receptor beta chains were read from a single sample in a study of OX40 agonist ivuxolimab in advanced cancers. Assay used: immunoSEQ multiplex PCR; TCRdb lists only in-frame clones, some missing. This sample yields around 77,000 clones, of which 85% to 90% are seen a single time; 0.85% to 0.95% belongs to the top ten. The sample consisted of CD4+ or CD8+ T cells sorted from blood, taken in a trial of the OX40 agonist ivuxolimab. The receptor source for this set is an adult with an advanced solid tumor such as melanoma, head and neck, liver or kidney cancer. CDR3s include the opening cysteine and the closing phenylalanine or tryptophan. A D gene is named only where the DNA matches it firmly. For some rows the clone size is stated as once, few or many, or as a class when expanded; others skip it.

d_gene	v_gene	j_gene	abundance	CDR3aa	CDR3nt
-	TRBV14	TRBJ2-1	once	CASSQERVIYNEQFF	TGTGCCAGCAGCCAAGAAAGGGTTATCTACAATGAGCAGTTCTTC
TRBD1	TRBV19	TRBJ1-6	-	CASEKGGFNSPLHF	TGTGCCAGTGAAAAAGGGGGCTTTAACTCACCCCTCCACTTT
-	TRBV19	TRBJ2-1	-	CASSMGGSYNEQFF	TGTGCCAGTAGTATGGGTGGCTCCTACAATGAGCAGTTCTTC
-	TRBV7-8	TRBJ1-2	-	CASSRNGGGGGYTF	TGTGCCAGCAGCCGGAACGGGGGGGGCGGTGGCTACACCTTC
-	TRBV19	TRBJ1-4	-	CASTLKIGGEKLFF	TGTGCCAGTACCTTAAAGATTGGCGGGGAAAAACTGTTTTTT
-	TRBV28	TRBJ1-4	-	CASSSGGRGNEKLFF	TGTGCCAGCAGTTCGGGGGGACGGGGTAATGAAAAACTGTTTTTT
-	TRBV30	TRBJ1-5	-	CAIGIIGNQPQHF	TGTGCAATAGGGATTATAGGCAATCAGCCCCAGCATTTT
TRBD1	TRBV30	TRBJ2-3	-	CAWSYRGRRDTQYF	TGTGCCTGGTCGTACAGGGGGCGCAGGGATACGCAGTATTTT
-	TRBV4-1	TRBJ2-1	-	CASSQVGLGTGNEQFF	TGCGCCAGCAGCCAAGTTGGGCTGGGAACCGGAAATGAGCAGTTCTTC
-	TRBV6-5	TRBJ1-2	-	CASSYSEQDYGYTF	TGTGCCAGCAGTTACTCGGAACAGGACTATGGCTACACCTTC
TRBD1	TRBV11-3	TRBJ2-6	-	CASSTHRGPGANVLTF	TGTGCCAGCAGCACTCACAGGGGGCCTGGGGCCAACGTCCTGACTTTC
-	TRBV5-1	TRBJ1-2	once	CASSLEEPPYGYTF	TGCGCCAGCAGCTTGGAAGAACCCCCCTATGGCTACACCTTC
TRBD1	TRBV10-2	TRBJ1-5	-	CASSDPGQGVQPQHF	TGCGCCAGCAGTGATCCGGGACAGGGGGTTCAGCCCCAGCATTTT
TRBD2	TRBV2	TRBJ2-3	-	CASSEGSTSSSTDTQYF	TGTGCCAGCAGTGAAGGGTCGACTAGCAGTAGCACAGATACGCAGTATTTT
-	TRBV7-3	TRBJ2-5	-	CASSASGGVAETQYF	TGTGCCAGCAGCGCCAGTGGCGGGGTCGCTGAGACCCAGTACTTC
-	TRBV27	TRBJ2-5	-	CASSLISRETQYF	TGTGCCAGCAGTTTAATCTCCCGAGAGACCCAGTACTTC
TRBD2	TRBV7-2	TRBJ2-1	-	CASSDRLAGGPDEQFF	TGTGCCAGCAGCGATCGACTAGCGGGAGGGCCTGATGAGCAGTTCTTC
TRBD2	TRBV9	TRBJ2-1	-	CASSVDKRGPYNEQFF	TGTGCCAGCAGCGTAGACAAGCGGGGGCCATACAATGAGCAGTTCTTC
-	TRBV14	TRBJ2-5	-	CASSIGRLGTRETQYF	TGTGCCAGCAGCATCGGGCGTTTGGGGACCAGAGAGACCCAGTACTTC
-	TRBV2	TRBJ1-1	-	CASNGGTEAFF	TGTGCCAGCAACGGGGGCACTGAAGCTTTCTTT
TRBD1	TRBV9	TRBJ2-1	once	CASSVEGQGGNEQFF	TGTGCCAGCAGCGTAGAAGGACAGGGGGGCAATGAGCAGTTCTTC
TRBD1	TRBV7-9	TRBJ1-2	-	CASSKMVGDRGGYTF	TGTGCCAGCAGCAAAATGGTGGGGGACAGGGGTGGCTACACCTTC
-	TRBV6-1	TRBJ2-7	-	CASHRAGDYYEQYF	TGTGCCAGCCACCGGGCAGGGGACTACTACGAGCAGTACTTC
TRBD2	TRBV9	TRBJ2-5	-	CASSAGTSGGLVETQYF	TGTGCCAGCAGCGCAGGGACTAGCGGGGGGTTGGTAGAGACCCAGTACTTC
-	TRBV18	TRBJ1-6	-	CASSPSAGRQNSPLHF	TGTGCCAGCTCACCATCGGCAGGGCGGCAGAATTCACCCCTCCACTTT
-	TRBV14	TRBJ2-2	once	CASSQDPGTGELFF	TGTGCCAGCAGCCAAGATCCGGGGACCGGGGAGCTGTTTTTT
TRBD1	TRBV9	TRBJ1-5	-	CASSGTGGSNQPQHF	TGTGCCAGCAGCGGTACAGGGGGTAGCAATCAGCCCCAGCATTTT
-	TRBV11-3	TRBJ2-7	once	CASGKTDGIYEQYF	TGTGCCAGCGGGAAAACCGACGGGATCTACGAGCAGTACTTC
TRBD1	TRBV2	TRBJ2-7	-	CASRRETGGASEQYF	TGTGCCAGCAGGAGGGAGACAGGGGGAGCGTCCGAGCAGTACTTC
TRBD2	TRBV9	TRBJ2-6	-	CASSVSTGLAGGVGANVLTF	TGTGCCAGCAGCGTATCGACCGGACTAGCGGGAGGGGTTGGGGCCAACGTCCTGACTTTC
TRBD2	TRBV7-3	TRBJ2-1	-	CASSLTRRWTTSGSTYNEQFF	TGTGCCAGCAGCTTAACCCGTCGTTGGACGACTAGCGGGAGCACATACAATGAGCAGTTCTTC
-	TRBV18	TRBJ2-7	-	CASSPPDNPYEQYF	TGTGCCAGCTCACCTCCGGACAACCCGTACGAGCAGTACTTC
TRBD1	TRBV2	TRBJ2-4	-	CASSEQGAGVAKNIQYF	TGTGCCAGCAGCGAACAGGGGGCAGGGGTGGCCAAAAACATTCAGTACTTC
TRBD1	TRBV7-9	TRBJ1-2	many	CASSLSQGADGYTF	TGTGCCAGCAGCCTATCACAGGGGGCTGATGGCTACACCTTC
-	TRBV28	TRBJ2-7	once	CASSLSSGKIYEQYF	TGTGCCAGCAGTTTATCTTCAGGGAAAATCTACGAGCAGTACTTC
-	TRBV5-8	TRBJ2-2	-	CASSLVARAGDTGELFF	TGTGCCAGCAGCTTGGTTGCGAGGGCCGGCGACACCGGGGAGCTGTTTTTT
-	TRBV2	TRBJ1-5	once	CASSERRAGSNQPQHF	TGTGCCAGCAGTGAGAGGCGGGCAGGGAGCAATCAGCCCCAGCATTTT
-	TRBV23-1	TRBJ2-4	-	CASSQSSRVKDIQYF	TGCGCCAGCAGTCAATCGAGCAGGGTTAAAGACATTCAGTACTTC
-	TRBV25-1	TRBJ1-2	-	CASSMEGQVDGYTF	TGTGCCAGCAGTATGGAGGGGCAGGTGGATGGCTACACCTTC
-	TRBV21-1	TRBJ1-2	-	CASSKALSKRGTNYGYTF	TGTGCCAGCAGCAAAGCGCTTTCGAAGAGGGGTACTAACTATGGCTACACCTTC
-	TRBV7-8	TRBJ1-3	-	CASSLDYPAGANSGNTIYF	TGTGCCAGCAGCTTAGATTATCCGGCAGGGGCAAACTCTGGAAACACCATATATTTT
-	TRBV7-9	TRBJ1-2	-	CASSFGQFGYTF	TGTGCCAGCAGCTTCGGACAGTTTGGCTACACCTTC
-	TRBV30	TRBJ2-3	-	CAWSLVGLGTDTQYF	TGTGCCTGGAGCCTTGTCGGACTTGGCACAGATACGCAGTATTTT
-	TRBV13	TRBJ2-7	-	CASSLGGLYEQYF	TGTGCCAGCAGCTTAGGCGGTCTCTACGAGCAGTACTTC
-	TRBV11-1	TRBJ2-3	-	CASSLPGSLTDTQYF	TGTGCCAGCAGCCTCCCGGGGAGTCTCACAGATACGCAGTATTTT
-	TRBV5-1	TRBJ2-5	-	CASSLDPATQETQYF	TGCGCCAGCAGCTTGGACCCGGCTACACAAGAGACCCAGTACTTC
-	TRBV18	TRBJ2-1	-	CASSLGSSYNEQFF	TGTGCCAGCTCACTGGGGAGCTCCTACAATGAGCAGTTCTTC
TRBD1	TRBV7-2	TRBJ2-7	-	CASSSRTGGHEQYF	TGTGCCAGCAGTTCGCGGACAGGGGGCCACGAGCAGTACTTC
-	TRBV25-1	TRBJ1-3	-	CASSASGRAGNTIYF	TGTGCCAGCAGTGCGAGCGGAAGGGCTGGAAACACCATATATTTT